One sample yielded the 17 T cell receptor beta chains listed below, sequenced in a study of CD8 T cells in Susac syndrome (dated by TCRdb to between 2018 and 2021). Library prep was done by the immunoSEQ multiplex PCR assay. RNA was extracted with the RNeasy kit and about 0.45 to 1 ug was reverse transcribed using random hexamers. TCRdb itself trimmed the public reads at Q25 with fastp, ran MiXCR and retained productive beta chains. Each record represents a unique CDR3 protein, reported with the most common genes and DNA among its rows. In all, the sample holds 150,000 to 200,000 distinct CDR3 sequences, and approximately 94% of those were seen once. Jointly, the top ten make up 0.1% of the sample. The sample comprised CD4+ T cells from PBMCs. The receptors were sampled from a human donor in good health.

J is TRBJ2-3 and V is TRBV20-1; 8 bases match TRBD2. Germline-derived CDR1 and CDR2 are DFQATT and SNEGSKA (reference sequence). This CDR3 is built from 14 residues. Trimming removed 4 bases from V and 3 bases from J; junction bases left unmatched: 6. CDR3 sequence: CSAILAGGTDTQYF. The CDR3 DNA reads TGCAGTGCTATCCTAGCGGGTGGTACAGATACGCAGTATTTT.

The rearrangement joins TRBV4-2 to TRBJ2-5, with 10 bases identical to TRBD2. Germline V gene data show CDR1 as LGHNA and CDR2 as YNFKEQ. V trimming: 0 bases; J trimming: 3 bases; junction bases outside the gene matches: 4. The CDR3 totals 16 residues. In DNA, the CDR3 is TGTGCCAGCAGCCAAGATATAGCGGGGGGCAAAGAGACCCAGTACTTC. It codes for CASSQDIAGGKETQYF.

This clonotype was picked up one time. This chain joins TRBV5-1 and TRBJ2-5, with 13 bases aligning to TRBD2. V was pared by 7 bases and J by 5 bases, with 8 bases of the junction left unmatched. The CDR3 loop spans 15 amino acids. CDR1 and CDR2 from the germline V gene are SGHRS and YFSETQ. This chain's CDR3 is CASRPGLAGDETQYF. The DNA of the CDR3 is TGCGCCAGCCGACCTGGACTAGCGGGAGATGAGACCCAGTACTTC.

This chain uses TRBV25-1 with TRBJ2-5; 8 bases are a match to TRBD1. The CDR3 runs 12 residues. Germline V gene sequence: CDR1 MGHDK, CDR2 SYGVNS. After removal of 7 bases from V and 5 bases from J, the junction contained 3 bases not matched to a gene. Here the CDR3 reads CASIDRGETQYF. CDR3 nucleotides: TGTGCCAGCATTGACAGGGGTGAGACCCAGTACTTC.

This sequence joins TRBV3-1 and TRBJ2-4; 8 nucleotides agree with TRBD1. The J segment lost 0 bases and the V segment lost 4 bases, leaving 5 bases of the junction unmatched. This CDR3 has 16 amino acids. Germline values: CDR1 LGHDT, CDR2 YNNKEL (reference sequence). CDR3 in amino acids: CASSLLGTGAKNIQYF. In DNA, the CDR3 is TGTGCCAGCAGCCTACTAGGGACAGGAGCCAAAAACATTCAGTACTTC.

This chain joins TRBV29-1 and TRBJ2-7; D gene uncertain. V lost 4 bases to trimming and J lost 3 bases, with 16 bases between them. The CDR3 consists of 14 residues. The germline gives CDR1 SQVTM, CDR2 ANQGSEA. CDR3 DNA: TGCAGCGTTGTTACGACGGACGGGTTCTACGAGCAGTACTTC. This gives the protein CSVVTTDGFYEQYF.

The chain employs TRBV28 and TRBJ2-7; the match to TRBD2 covers 14 bases. CDR1 and CDR2 (germline): MDHEN, SYDVKM. After removal of 3 bases from V and 6 bases from J, the junction contained 13 bases not matched to a gene. The CDR3 extends over 18 amino acids. The CDR3 loop is CASSFGGLAGGRRTEQYF. The DNA of the CDR3 is TGTGCCAGCAGTTTTGGTGGACTAGCGGGAGGCCGGCGGACCGAGCAGTACTTC.

The J gene is TRBJ2-1, the V gene TRBV29-1; D might be TRBD2 (6 bases). Germline loops: CDR1 SQVTM, CDR2 ANQGSEA. V was pared by 5 bases and J by 0 bases, with 11 bases between. The CDR3 consists of 14 residues. CDR3 in amino acids: CSVPLALSYNEQFF. CDR3 in DNA: TGCAGCGTTCCCCTAGCGCTCTCCTACAATGAGCAGTTCTTC.

V is TRBV30 and J is TRBJ2-7; 8 bases agree with TRBD1. The V and J ends lost 5 bases and 5 bases, in that order; junction bases with no gene match: 8. The CDR3 consists of 13 residues. Germline lookup yields CDR1 GTSNPN and CDR2 SVGIG (reference sequence). DNA for the CDR3: TGTGCCTGGGATGACAGGGGTGGTGACGAGCAGTACTTC. Translating gives CAWDDRGGDEQYF.

The V and J genes are TRBV30 and TRBJ1-3, with TRBD1 as a possible D gene (5 bases). The germline V gene has CDR1 GTSNPN and CDR2 SVGIG (reference sequence). With 0 bases removed from V and 3 bases from J, the gap between germline ends came to 9 bases. The CDR3 covers 14 residues. The CDR3 DNA reads TGTGCCTGGAGTGTACAAGGGGATGGAAACACCATATATTTT. Its translation is CAWSVQGDGNTIYF. The full variable domain, rest sourced from reference TRBV30 and TRBJ1-3, is SQTIHQWPATLVQPVGSPLSLECTVEGTSNPNLYWYRQAAGRGLQLLFYSVGIGQISSEVPQNLSASRPQDRQFILSSKKLLLSDSGFYLCAWSVQGDGNTIYFGEGSWLTVV.

The V and J genes are TRBV7-2 and TRBJ2-7, with TRBD2 matching over 10 bases. V trimming: 1 base; J trimming: 3 bases; junction bases outside the gene matches: 6. CDR3 length: 16 residues. CDR1 and CDR2 (germline): SGHTA, FQGNSA. The CDR3 nucleotides read TGTGCCAGCAGCTTAGAGGGACTAGCGAGTTTCTACGAGCAGTACTTC. It translates to CASSLEGLASFYEQYF.

V is TRBV6-2 or TRBV6-3 and J is TRBJ2-2, with 8 positions matching TRBD1. With 11 bases clipped from V and 1 base from J, the junction kept 3 bases outside the gene matches. CDR3 size: 13 residues. Germline values: CDR1 MNHEY, CDR2 SVGEGT. CDR3 residues: CAGGTGNTGELFF. The CDR3 DNA reads as TGTGCCGGAGGGACAGGGAACACCGGGGAGCTGTTTTTT.

This sequence joins TRBV20-1 and TRBJ2-1; the match to TRBD2 covers 10 bases. Per germline, CDR1 DFQATT and CDR2 SNEGSKA (reference sequence). J lost 4 bases, V lost 5 bases, and 5 bases had no gene match. The CDR3 is 14 amino acids. The CDR3 sequence: CSALLAGYYNEQFF. The CDR3 bases are TGCAGTGCTTTACTAGCGGGATATTACAATGAGCAGTTCTTC.

In this sample, this clonotype turned up once. The chain joins TRBV29-1 to TRBJ2-7; 8 bases are a match to TRBD2. Trimming at V came to 6 bases and at J to 5 bases, leaving 18 bases not matched to a gene. The CDR3 has 16 residues. Germline assignment: CDR1 SQVTM and CDR2 ANQGSEA. The CDR3 loop is CSVPGNGAGVFDEQYF. CDR3 coding DNA: TGCAGCGTCCCCGGGAACGGAGCGGGAGTTTTCGACGAGCAGTACTTC.

This chain links TRBV3-1 with TRBJ2-5; 7 positions match TRBD1. Germline-derived CDR1 and CDR2 are LGHDT and YNNKEL (reference sequence). This CDR3 comprises 15 residues. V shed 2 bases, J shed 2 bases, and the junction held 5 bases outside the gene matches. CDR3 sequence (DNA): TGTGCCAGCAGCCAATTACAGGGGAGTCAAGAGACCCAGTACTTC. Translation gives CASSQLQGSQETQYF.

J is TRBJ2-3 and V is TRBV5-6, with a tentative D call TRBD2 (6 bases). The CDR3 has 16 residues. CDR1 is SGHDT, CDR2 YYEEEE, per germline. The V and J ends lost 6 bases and 3 bases respectively, with 20 bases between them. The CDR3, as DNA: TGTGCCAGCACCGACCCGGTTGGTAGCGGAACAGATACGCAGTATTTT. Amino acids: CASTDPVGSGTDTQYF.

The chain recombines TRBV29-1 with TRBJ1-1; no clear D. The CDR3 consists of 15 residues. V gave up 1 base and J gave up 0 bases, with 12 bases separating them. In germline, CDR1 is SQVTM, CDR2 ANQGSEA. CDR3 sequence (DNA): TGCAGCGTTGAAGGAGCATCTGGGGTGAACACTGAAGCTTTCTTT. It specifies CSVEGASGVNTEAFF.